This T cell receptor beta chain was sequenced for a study of blood T cells in healthy people across ages. A second PCR of about 7 to 12 cycles used a sample-barcoded 5' primer and a J-beta primer mix. TCRdb re-called the 5' RACE reads with MiXCR, one entry per CDR3 protein. This table holds roughly 1,800,000 distinct CDR3 sequences, approximately 50% found once. V was pared by 0 bases and J by 2 bases, with 7 bases between. CDR3 length equals 14 residues. The germline gives CDR1 MNHEY, CDR2 SVGAGI. Overall study findings and caveats: Per million T cells, the diversity of TCR beta decreased roughly linearly as age advanced. Without sorted subsets, naive and antigen-experienced compartments could not be conclusively compared. The percentage of naive T cells correlated strongly with TCR beta diversity.

Each sample had at least 6.5 million PBMCs isolated. This clonotype was counted only a few times. The antigen remains unidentified. Sequencing was carried out using blood. This chain connects TRBV6-5 to TRBJ2-5; D is undetermined. This TCR derives from a woman in her forties in good health. The CDR3 region has the DNA TGTGCCAGCAGTTACTCGAAACTACAAGAGACCCAGTACTTC. This codes for CASSYSKLQETQYF.